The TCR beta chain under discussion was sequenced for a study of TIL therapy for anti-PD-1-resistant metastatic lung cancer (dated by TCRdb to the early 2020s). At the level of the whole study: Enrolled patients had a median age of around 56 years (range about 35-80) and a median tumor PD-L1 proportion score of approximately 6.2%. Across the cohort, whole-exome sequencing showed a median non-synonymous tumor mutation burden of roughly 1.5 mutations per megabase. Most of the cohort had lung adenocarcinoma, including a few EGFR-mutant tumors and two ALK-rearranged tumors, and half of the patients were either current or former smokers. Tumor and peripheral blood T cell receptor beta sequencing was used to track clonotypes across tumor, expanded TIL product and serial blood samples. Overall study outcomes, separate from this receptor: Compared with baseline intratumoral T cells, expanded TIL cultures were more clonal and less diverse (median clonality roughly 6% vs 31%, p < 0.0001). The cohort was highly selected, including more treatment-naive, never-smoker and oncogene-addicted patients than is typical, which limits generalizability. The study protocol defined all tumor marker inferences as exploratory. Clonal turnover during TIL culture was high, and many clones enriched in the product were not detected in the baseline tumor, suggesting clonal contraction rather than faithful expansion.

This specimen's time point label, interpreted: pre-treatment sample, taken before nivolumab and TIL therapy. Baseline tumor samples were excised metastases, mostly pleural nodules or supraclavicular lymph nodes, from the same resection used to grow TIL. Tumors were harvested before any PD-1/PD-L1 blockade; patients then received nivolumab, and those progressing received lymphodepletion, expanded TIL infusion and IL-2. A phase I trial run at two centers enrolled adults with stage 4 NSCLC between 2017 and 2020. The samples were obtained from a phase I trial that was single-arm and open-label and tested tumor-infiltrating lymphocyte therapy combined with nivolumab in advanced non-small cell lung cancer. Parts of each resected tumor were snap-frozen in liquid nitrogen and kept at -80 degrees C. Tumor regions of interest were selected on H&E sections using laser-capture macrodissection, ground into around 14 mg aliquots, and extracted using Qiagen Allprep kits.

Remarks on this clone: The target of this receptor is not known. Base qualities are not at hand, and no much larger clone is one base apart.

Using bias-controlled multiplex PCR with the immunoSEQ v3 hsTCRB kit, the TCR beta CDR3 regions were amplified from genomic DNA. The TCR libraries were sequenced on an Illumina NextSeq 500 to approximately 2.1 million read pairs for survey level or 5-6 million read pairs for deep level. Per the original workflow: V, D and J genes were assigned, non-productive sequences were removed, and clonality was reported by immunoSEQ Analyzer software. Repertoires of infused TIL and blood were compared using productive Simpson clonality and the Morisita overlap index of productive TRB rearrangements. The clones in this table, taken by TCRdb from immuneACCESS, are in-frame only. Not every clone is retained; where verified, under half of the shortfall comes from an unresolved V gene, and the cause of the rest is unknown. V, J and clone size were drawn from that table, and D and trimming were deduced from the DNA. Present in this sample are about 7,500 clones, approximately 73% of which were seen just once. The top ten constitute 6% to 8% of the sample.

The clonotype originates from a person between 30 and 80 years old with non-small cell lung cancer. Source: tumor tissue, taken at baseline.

The DNA reads as follows: TGCGCCAGCAGCCAAGAATTGGTAGTATTGTACAATGAGCAGTTCTTC. It specifies CASSQELVVLYNEQFF. Recombination linked TRBV4-3 to TRBJ2-1, with the D gene not clear enough to name. Inclusive of the bounding cysteine and phenylalanine, the CDR3 is 16 residues long. Solely the CDR3 DNA is kept, with 48 bases framed from the first base. In the germline V gene, CDR1 corresponds to LGHNA and CDR2 to YSLEER. Cut back by 0 bases and 4 bases, the V and J ends lie 13 bases apart.